This note documents a single T cell receptor (beta chain) sequence. What it binds is not known. Repertoires were generated with immunoSEQ multiplex PCR, while TCRdb's copy carries only in-frame clones and drops some. The top ten clones hold less than 1.5% of a sample with some 96,000 clones, about 94% of them seen once. The source of the sample is a study of siplizumab effects on memory and regulatory T cells. Findings and caveats of the study: No assignable naive or memory phenotype existed for roughly 80-97% of proliferating CD4+ or CD8+ clones. Proof of suppressive function in proliferating Tregs from siplizumab cultures was not established. The diversity of naive T cells seemed greater than that of memory cells, and their alloresponse contribution seemed major. Alloreactive sequences whose origin lay in unstimulated CD4+ memory cells were significantly reduced by siplizumab.

Sequenced material: non-Treg CD4+ T cells sorted from blood. This receptor was identified in a human donor in good health.

CDR3 region: CASSIVLAAYNEQFF. As DNA, the CDR3 is TGTGCCAGTAGTATAGTGCTAGCTGCCTACAATGAGCAGTTCTTC. This chain connects TRBV19 to TRBJ2-1; the D gene is possibly TRBD2 (5 bases). The CDR3 extends over 15 amino acids. Per germline, CDR1 LNHDA and CDR2 SQIVND (reference sequence). V shed 1 base and J shed 2 bases, with 9 bases lying between them.